This TCR beta chain emerged from a study of T-cell memory formation after mild COVID-19. Germline CDR1 and CDR2: SGHTA and FQGTGA. The CDR3 is 16 residues long. V shed 3 bases and J shed 10 bases, with 23 bases lying between them. Notes on the study in general: Clones shrinking between day 15 and 85 showed a balanced CD4/CD8 split, and those that grew later tilted toward CD4+. Certain responding clones were present in pre-infection memory, suggesting participation of cross-reactive memory. Shrinking CD4+ clones were chiefly CM and EM; CD8+ ones were chiefly EMRA.

Using its own MiXCR run on the 5' RACE reads, TCRdb lists one record per CDR3 protein. Of over 450,000 distinct CDR3 sequences detected, about a fifth appear once; the ten largest clones hold about an eighth. Turning to this clonotype: Antigen unknown.

This sequence was found in an adult woman who had mild COVID-19 (a few samples of this study predate the infection). Cell type and time point are not known. V is TRBV7-3 and J is TRBJ2-3, with D possibly being TRBD1 (6 bases). Sequencing was carried out using PBMCs or a T cell subset sorted from them (not recorded which). This chain's CDR3 is CASSFTGPQIPGAQYF. The CDR3 region has the DNA TGTGCCAGCAGCTTTACCGGGCCCCAAATCCCAGGGGCGCAGTATTTT.